This entry is about one T cell receptor (beta chain). These data come from a study of radiotherapy plus CTLA-4 blockade in lung cancer. This table comes from immunoSEQ multiplex PCR, and its TCRdb copy is limited to in-frame clones, with some not included. The sample lists 85,000 to 130,000 clones, approximately 87% occurring once. CDR3 size: 14 residues. The V and J ends lost 5 bases and 4 bases respectively, with 14 bases between them. CDR1 is MNHEY and CDR2 is SVGAGI in the germline V gene. The rearrangement uses TRBV6-5 and TRBJ1-2; D ambiguous. The clonotype was recovered from a human donor with non-small cell lung cancer that progressed on radiotherapy plus ipilimumab. Some clones in this sample may be carry-over from other donors' samples. The sequencing used peripheral blood, collected from a patient treated with radiotherapy plus ipilimumab. CDR3 DNA: TGTGCCAGCAGTGAATTCATAGGCAGCTATGGCTACACCTTC. Amino acids: CASSEFIGSYGYTF.